The following is a TCR beta chain sequence with its context. Its specificity is not known. V gave up 2 bases and J gave up 9 bases, with 14 bases separating them. The germline V gene has CDR1 MNHEY and CDR2 SMNVEV (reference sequence). The CDR3 totals 14 residues. This entry belongs to a study of cytomegalovirus exposure and HLA in healthy donors. Study observations and caveats: Most CMV-associated TCR beta chains appeared HLA-restricted in a later analysis. Other equally common chains were less clonally expanded than HLA-associated TCR beta chains, a later analysis showed.

The PCR used 60 Vbeta and 13 Jbeta primers. Sequencing was performed with immunoSEQ multiplex PCR; in TCRdb, only in-frame clones are kept and a portion is missing. This table holds 250,000 to 300,000 clones, around 90% found once. This rearrangement joins TRBV27 to TRBJ1-5; D remains ambiguous. This clonotype originated in a girl aged 2-9 years in good health and CMV-seronegative. The sequenced sample consisted of PBMCs. CDR3 sequence reads: CASSLKPGLWPQHF. The CDR3 region has the DNA TGTGCCAGCAGTTTAAAGCCAGGTTTATGGCCCCAGCATTTT.